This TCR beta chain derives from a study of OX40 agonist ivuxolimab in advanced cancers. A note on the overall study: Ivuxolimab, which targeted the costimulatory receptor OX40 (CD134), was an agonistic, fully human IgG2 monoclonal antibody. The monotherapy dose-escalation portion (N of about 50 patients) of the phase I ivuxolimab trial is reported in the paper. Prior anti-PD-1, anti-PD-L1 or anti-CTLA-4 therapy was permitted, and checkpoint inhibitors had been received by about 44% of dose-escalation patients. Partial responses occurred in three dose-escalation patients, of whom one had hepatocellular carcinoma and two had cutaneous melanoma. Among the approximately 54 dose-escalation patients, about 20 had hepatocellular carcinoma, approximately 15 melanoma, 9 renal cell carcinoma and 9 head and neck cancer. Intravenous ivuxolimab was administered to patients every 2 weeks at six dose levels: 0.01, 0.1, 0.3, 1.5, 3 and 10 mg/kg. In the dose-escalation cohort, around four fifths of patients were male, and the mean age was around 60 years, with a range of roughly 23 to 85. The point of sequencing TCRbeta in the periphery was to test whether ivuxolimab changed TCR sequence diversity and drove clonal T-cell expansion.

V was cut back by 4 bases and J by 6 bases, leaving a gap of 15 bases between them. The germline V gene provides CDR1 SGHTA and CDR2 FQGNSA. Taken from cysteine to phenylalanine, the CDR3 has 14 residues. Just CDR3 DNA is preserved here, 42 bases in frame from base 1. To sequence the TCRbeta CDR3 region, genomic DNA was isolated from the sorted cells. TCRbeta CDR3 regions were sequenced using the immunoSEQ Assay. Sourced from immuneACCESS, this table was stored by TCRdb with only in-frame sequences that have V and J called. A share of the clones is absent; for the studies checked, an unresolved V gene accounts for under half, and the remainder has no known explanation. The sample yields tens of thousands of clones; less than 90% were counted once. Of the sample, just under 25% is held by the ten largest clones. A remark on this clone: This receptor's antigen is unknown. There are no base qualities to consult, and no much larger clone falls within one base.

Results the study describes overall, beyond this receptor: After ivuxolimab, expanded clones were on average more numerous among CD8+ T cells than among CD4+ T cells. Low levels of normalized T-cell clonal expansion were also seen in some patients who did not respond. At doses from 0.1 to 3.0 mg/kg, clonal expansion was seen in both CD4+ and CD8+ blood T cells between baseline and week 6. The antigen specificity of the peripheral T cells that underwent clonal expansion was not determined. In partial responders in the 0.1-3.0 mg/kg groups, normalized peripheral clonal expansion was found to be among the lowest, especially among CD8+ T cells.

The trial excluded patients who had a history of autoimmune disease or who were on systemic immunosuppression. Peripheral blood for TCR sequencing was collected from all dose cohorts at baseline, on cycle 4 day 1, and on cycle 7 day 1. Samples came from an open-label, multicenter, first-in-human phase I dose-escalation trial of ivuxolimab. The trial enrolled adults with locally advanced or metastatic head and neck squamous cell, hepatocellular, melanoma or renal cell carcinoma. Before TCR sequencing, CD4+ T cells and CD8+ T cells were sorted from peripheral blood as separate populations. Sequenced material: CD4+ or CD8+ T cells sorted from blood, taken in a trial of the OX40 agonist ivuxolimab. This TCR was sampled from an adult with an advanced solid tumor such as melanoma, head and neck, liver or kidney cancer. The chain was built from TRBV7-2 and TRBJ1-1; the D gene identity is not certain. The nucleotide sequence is TGTGCCAGCAGCTCAAGGGTAGGGCGCTCTGAAGCTTTCTTT. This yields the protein CASSSRVGRSEAFF.